Following are 24 T cell receptor beta chains from one sample sequenced in a study of OX40 agonist ivuxolimab in advanced cancers. Generated by immunoSEQ multiplex PCR, the TCRdb table keeps only in-frame clones and is missing some. The table records 130,000 or so clones, 90% of them present only once. The source was CD4+ or CD8+ T cells sorted from blood, collected in a trial of the OX40 agonist ivuxolimab. The source of these receptors is an adult with an advanced solid tumor such as melanoma, head and neck, liver or kidney cancer.

The chain carries TRBV7-2 and TRBJ1-5; D is uncertain. This CDR3 comprises 17 residues. In germline, CDR1 is SGHTA, CDR2 FQGNSA. Trimming took 4 bases from V and 4 from J, leaving 20 bases between them. CDR3 sequence reads: CASSSPPGGARNQPQHF. CDR3 in DNA: TGTGCCAGCAGCTCCCCCCCGGGAGGTGCCAGAAATCAGCCCCAGCATTTT.

The gene calls are TRBV6-5 and TRBJ1-5; no reliable D call. Trimming stripped 6 bases from V and 7 bases from J, with 13 bases between. Germline CDR1 and CDR2: MNHEY and SVGAGI. The CDR3 extends over 13 amino acids. In DNA, the CDR3 is TGTGCCAGCAGCCCCCAGGTTCAGCAGCCCCAGCATTTT. This translates into CASSPQVQQPQHF.

The chain has TRBV2 and TRBJ2-1; D possibly matches TRBD1 or TRBD2 (5 bases each). Germline V gene data show CDR1 as SNHLY and CDR2 as FYNNEI. This CDR3 contains 13 residues. Trimming took 6 bases from V and 5 from J, leaving 11 bases between them. CDR3 DNA: TGTGCCAGCAGCGGGACGGCAAACAATGAGCAGTTCTTC. Encoded protein: CASSGTANNEQFF.

V is TRBV6-1 and J is TRBJ2-7, with 10 bases lining up with TRBD1. Germline V gives CDR1 MNHNS, CDR2 SASEGT. The V and J ends lost 5 bases and 6 bases, in that order; junction bases with no gene match: 10. The CDR3 consists of 15 residues. The CDR3, as DNA: TGTGCCAGCAGTAACTTCCGGGACAGGGGCTCCGAGCAGTACTTC. It codes for CASSNFRDRGSEQYF.

The V gene is TRBV28, the J gene TRBJ1-2, with D possibly TRBD1 on 5 matching bases. This CDR3 is 16 amino acids long. V was cut by 1 base and J by 4 bases, with 16 bases left in between. Germline assignment: CDR1 MDHEN and CDR2 SYDVKM. The CDR3 loop reads CASSLFGESDIYGYTF. The DNA for the CDR3 is TGTGCCAGCAGTTTATTCGGCGAGTCGGACATCTATGGCTACACCTTC.

The J gene is TRBJ2-2, the V gene TRBV5-1; D remains unclear. CDR1 and CDR2 (germline): SGHRS, YFSETQ. With 4 bases removed from V and 0 bases from J, the gap between germline ends came to 7 bases. The CDR3 length is 14 residues. The CDR3 DNA reads TGCGCCAGCAGCCTCAGTGCGAACACCGGGGAGCTGTTTTTT. It is translated as CASSLSANTGELFF.

Details on this clone: The same CDR3 is also encoded by other DNA sequences in this sample. The chain links TRBV28 to TRBJ2-3; D remains ambiguous. Germline loops: CDR1 MDHEN, CDR2 SYDVKM. The CDR3 has 11 amino acids. V was pared by 2 bases and J by 3 bases, with 0 bases between. The CDR3 reads CASSLTDTQYF. CDR3 nucleotides: TGTGCCAGCAGTTTAACAGATACGCAGTATTTT.

The chain links TRBV5-8 to TRBJ2-5; D is unclear. CDR1 and CDR2 from the germline V gene are SGHTS and YDEGEE. Trimming shortened V by 1 base and J by 1 base, and 11 bases separated the two germline ends. This CDR3 spans 15 amino acids. The CDR3 DNA reads TGTGCCAGCAGCTTGATCGTCACGAGCCAAGAGACCCAGTACTTC. It is translated as CASSLIVTSQETQYF.

This sequence joins TRBV28 and TRBJ2-7; D remains unclear. The germline gives CDR1 MDHEN, CDR2 SYDVKM. Trimming removed 6 bases from V and 9 bases from J, with 21 bases in between. The length of the CDR3 is 14 residues. The CDR3 loop reads CASRFTHGRPRQYF. The CDR3 bases are TGTGCCAGCAGGTTTACACACGGCCGGCCCAGGCAGTACTTC. Drawing the rest from reference TRBV28 and TRBJ2-7, the complete variable domain is DVKVTQSSRYLVKRTGEKVFLECVQDMDHENMFWYRQDPGLGLRLIYFSYDVKMKEKGDIPEGYSVSREKKERFSLILESASTNQTSMYLCASRFTHGRPRQYFGPGTRLTVT.

This chain connects TRBV28 to TRBJ1-5; 9 bases fit TRBD1. Germline lookup yields CDR1 MDHEN and CDR2 SYDVKM. This CDR3 is 15 amino acids long. V lost 5 bases and J lost 6; bases outside the gene matches: 8. Written as DNA, the CDR3 is TGTGCCAGCAGTAGGGACAGGGCGGGGGGTCAGCCCCAGCATTTT. This sequence encodes CASSRDRAGGQPQHF. The entire variable domain, with the rest obtained from reference TRBV28 and TRBJ1-5, is as follows: DVKVTQSSRYLVKRTGEKVFLECVQDMDHENMFWYRQDPGLGLRLIYFSYDVKMKEKGDIPEGYSVSREKKERFSLILESASTNQTSMYLCASSRDRAGGQPQHFGDGTRLSIL.

V and J are TRBV28 and TRBJ1-1, with D maybe TRBD1 (5 bases). The germline V gene has CDR1 MDHEN and CDR2 SYDVKM. V dropped 6 bases and J dropped 3 bases, with 14 bases sitting between them. CDR3 size: 14 residues. The CDR3 region is CASRRQLSYTEAFF. CDR3 sequence (DNA): TGTGCCAGCAGACGACAGCTTTCGTACACTGAAGCTTTCTTT.

The chain employs TRBV7-8 and TRBJ2-7; 8 bases line up with TRBD2. Germline CDR1 and CDR2: SGHVS and FQNEAQ. V gave up 5 bases and J gave up 3 bases; unmatched junction bases: 12. The CDR3 is made up of 16 amino acids. CDR3 nucleotides: TGTGCCAGCAGCGCGGCGGGGGGCAACATAATCTACGAGCAGTACTTC. Translating it yields CASSAAGGNIIYEQYF.

V usage is TRBV6-1 and J usage is TRBJ2-7; TRBD1 might be the D (5 bases). The V end lost 2 bases, the J end lost 2 bases, and 10 bases lay between the germline ends. The germline V gene has CDR1 MNHNS and CDR2 SASEGT. CDR3 size: 14 residues. CDR3: CASSENWGPYEQYF. The CDR3 DNA reads as TGTGCCAGCAGTGAAAACTGGGGCCCCTACGAGCAGTACTTC.

V and J are TRBV5-1 and TRBJ1-1; a weak D match, TRBD1 (6 bases). The CDR3 totals 15 residues. Trimming left V 2 bases short and J 0 bases short, with 11 bases between. The V gene's germline CDR1 is SGHRS and CDR2 YFSETQ. This CDR3 reads CASSFQGHMNTEAFF. The CDR3 coding sequence is TGCGCCAGCAGCTTTCAGGGGCATATGAACACTGAAGCTTTCTTT.

The chain combines TRBV7-3 with TRBJ1-2; 7 bases agree with TRBD1. CDR3 length equals 13 residues. J lost 6 bases, V lost 5 bases, and 6 bases had no gene match. The V gene's germline CDR1 is SGHTA and CDR2 FQGTGA. CDR3 region: CASSPTGFDGYTF. The CDR3, as DNA: TGTGCCAGCAGCCCGACAGGGTTTGATGGCTACACCTTC.

The chain links TRBV11-3 to TRBJ2-1, with 8 bases fitting TRBD1. V shed 5 bases and J 2 bases; nucleotides not matched to a gene: 5. This CDR3 is built from 15 residues. The germline V gene has CDR1 SGHNT and CDR2 YENEEA. CDR3 nucleotides: TGTGCCAGCAGCATACGGACAGGGACCTACAATGAGCAGTTCTTC. It encodes CASSIRTGTYNEQFF.

V gene TRBV4-2 combines with J gene TRBJ2-3; tentative D call: TRBD2 (5 bases). The CDR3 is made up of 15 amino acids. Germline CDR1 LGHNA, CDR2 YNFKEQ. V was pared by 5 bases and J by 2 bases, with 14 bases between. The CDR3 loop is CASSTGLPFTDTQYF. In DNA, the CDR3 is TGTGCCAGCAGCACCGGACTTCCCTTCACAGATACGCAGTATTTT.

This clone was seen a handful of times. DNA of the CDR3: TGTGCCTGGAGCCTAAAGGGACAGGGGGAAAAACTGTTTTTT. This translates into CAWSLKGQGEKLFF. The V call is TRBV30, the J call TRBJ1-4; TRBD1 agrees at 10 bases. The CDR3 is 14 residues long. Germline CDR1 GTSNPN, CDR2 SVGIG (reference sequence). V trimming: 3 bases; J trimming: 8 bases; junction bases outside the gene matches: 6.

CDR3 loop: CATSRQGQGGSPLHF. In nucleotides, the CDR3 is TGTGCCACCAGCAGGCAGGGACAGGGAGGATCACCCCTCCACTTT. The rearrangement joins TRBV15 to TRBJ1-6; 9 bases align to TRBD1. V dropped 3 bases and J dropped 10; count of bases not matched to a gene: 7. The CDR3 has 15 residues. Germline CDR1 is LNHNV and CDR2 is YYDKDF (reference sequence).

The genes are TRBV28 and TRBJ2-4; 8 nucleotides agree with TRBD1. Germline V gives CDR1 MDHEN, CDR2 SYDVKM. The length of the CDR3 is 16 residues. The trim removed 8 bases at V and 4 bases at J, leaving 13 bases unmatched. The CDR3 bases are TGTGCCAGCCTCACCACCTCCCGACAGGGGAAAAACATTCAGTACTTC. This encodes CASLTTSRQGKNIQYF.

The chain has TRBV6-6 and TRBJ2-7; 7 bases agree with TRBD2. The CDR3 is made up of 15 amino acids. From germline, CDR1 is MNHNY and CDR2 SVGAGI (reference sequence). V was clipped by 0 bases and J by 2 bases; unmatched bases: 4. CDR3 sequence (DNA): TGTGCCAGCAGTTACTCGGCTAGCGGTACCTACGAGCAGTACTTC. Residues: CASSYSASGTYEQYF.

This clone was found a few times. The chain has TRBV19 and TRBJ2-7, with unresolved D. V was pared by 4 bases and J by 0 bases, with 4 bases between. The CDR3 spans 12 residues. Germline V gene sequence: CDR1 LNHDA, CDR2 SQIVND (reference sequence). The CDR3: CASSSDSYEQYF. CDR3 bases: TGTGCCAGTAGTAGTGACTCCTACGAGCAGTACTTC.

This chain joins TRBV7-8 and TRBJ2-7, with D possibly being TRBD2 (5 bases). The CDR3 totals 14 residues. V dropped 3 bases and J dropped 0 bases, with 9 bases sitting between them. The germline gives CDR1 SGHVS, CDR2 FQNEAQ. The CDR3 is CASSFRGSSYEQYF. As DNA, the CDR3 is TGTGCCAGCAGCTTTCGGGGTAGCTCCTACGAGCAGTACTTC.

This chain joins TRBV4-1 and TRBJ2-5; D may be TRBD2 (5 bases). V was pared by 1 base and J by 1 base, with 13 bases between. Germline V gene data show CDR1 as MGHRA and CDR2 as YSYEKL. This CDR3 is built from 16 residues. CDR3 in DNA: TGCGCCAGCAGCCAAGTCGGACTGGGGATCCAAGAGACCCAGTACTTC. Its translation: CASSQVGLGIQETQYF.